This record concerns one T cell receptor (beta chain) sequence. The antigen it binds to is not known. Qualities for individual bases were not recorded, and no much larger clone is one base off. Ophthalmopathy patients were characterized by moderately to severely active disease, a Clinical Activity Score of at least 3, a NOSPECS grade of at least 4, and a disease duration under 3 months. Anyone with other autoimmune diseases, uncontrolled infections, pregnancy or lactation was excluded from the study. Clinical symptoms, serum thyroxine, TRAb, thyroid ultrasound and orbital computed tomography were used for diagnosis. Using Ficoll-Paque density gradient centrifugation, PBMCs were isolated from 8.5 to 10 ml of fresh peripheral blood. Total RNA was extracted using Trizol reagent, and RNA quality was checked on an Agilent 2100 Bioanalyzer. The sample originates from a study of Graves' ophthalmopathy and Graves' hyperthyroidism (dated by TCRdb to 2017 to 2018). About the full investigation: Peripheral blood samples were taken at the time of initial diagnosis, before any treatment was given. To tell Graves' ophthalmopathy apart from Graves' hyperthyroidism, and to predict which patients would progress to ophthalmopathy, the study relied on TCR beta repertoire signatures. An independent validation cohort was composed of roughly 19 hyperthyroidism patients and about 17 patients who later progressed from hyperthyroidism to ophthalmopathy. Once sampling was done, hyperthyroidism patients were given methimazole at a starting dose of 30 mg daily, while ophthalmopathy patients were given high-dose intravenous methylprednisolone. In total, 135 blood samples were TCR-sequenced: fewer than 50 ophthalmopathy, under 85 hyperthyroidism and approximately 17 hyperthyroidism-to-ophthalmopathy patients. To explore V-J signatures that distinguish ophthalmopathy from hyperthyroidism, a discovery set of around 100 patients was enrolled, made up of about 40 with ophthalmopathy and 55 to 65 with stable hyperthyroidism. In over 5 hyperthyroidism patients, the T-cell repertoire of thyroid tissue was compared with the T-cell repertoire of blood. The approximately 100 discovery patients were divided at random into training and test sets in a 7:3 ratio. Summary of the overall study and its limitations: No statistical method was used to set the sample size in advance, and the investigators knew which group each participant was assigned to. In validation, the model predicted ophthalmopathy progression with more than 70% sensitivity and around 72% specificity; 12 predicted patients were CT-confirmed with GO in a median of approximately 6.2 months. In cross-validation, the 13-signature model distinguished ophthalmopathy from stable hyperthyroidism with 85% to 90% sensitivity and 81% to 83% specificity, and in the test set the corresponding values were roughly 80% and 76%. Most expanded thyroid clonotypes with frequency above 0.001 were also detected in blood, suggesting blood repertoires may reflect the thyroid immune response.

TCR beta CDR3 regions were amplified from RNA transcripts for repertoire sequencing. A first-round RT-PCR used HTBI primers with the Qiagen OneStep RT-PCR kit, followed by a second-round multiplex PCR, size selection and purification. The libraries underwent paired-end sequencing with 100 bp reads on an Illumina HiSeq2000. The published analysis was carried out like this. SOAPnuke was used to process the reads, throwing out any read that had adapters, had uncalled bases, had a mean Phred below 15, or lacked an exact constant-primer or identifier match. COPE v1.2.5 was used to merge high-quality paired reads. Each unique nucleotide sequence was treated as a clonotype, and MiTCR v1.1 was used to align the clonotypes to the IMGT TRB V, D and J references. The analysis was limited to V-J combinations with a frequency above 0.0001, which together covered roughly 99% of the repertoires. For each V-J combination, a TCR clonal expansion and chaos score was defined as the ratio of F50 clonal expansion to chaos observed in the TCRdist matrix. Welch's t-statistics and random forest were used to reduce features to about a dozen V-J combinations, which were fed into a naive Bayes classifier. The similarity between thyroid and blood repertoires was quantified using the Morisita-Horn index. Starting from the raw public reads, TCRdb applied fastp trimming at Q25, assembled clones with MiXCR and retained in-frame beta chains. Each entry is one CDR3 protein sequence, shown with its most common DNA and genes. TCRdb, not the original authors, processed these V and J calls. The sample table shows fewer than 600,000 distinct CDR3 sequences, and approximately 14% are seen once. The ten largest account for 8% to 10% of the sample.

V is reduced by 4 bases and J by 4 bases, leaving a spacing of 14 bases between them. CDR1 and CDR2, per the germline V gene, are KGHSH and LQKENI. The CDR3, cysteine through phenylalanine, is 15 amino acids long. Of the read, only the CDR3 DNA is kept; its 45 bases are in frame from base 1. This clonotype was sampled from a woman between 25 and 40 years old with Graves' ophthalmopathy. Donor details come from another sample of the same person, matched by shared clones. Sequences were obtained from blood. The chain is assembled from TRBV18 and TRBJ1-3; TRBD1 could be the D gene, as 6 bases match. The CDR3 sequence is CASSRLQGKGNTIYF. The DNA reads TGTGCCAGCTCACGTCTACAGGGAAAAGGAAACACCATATATTTT.